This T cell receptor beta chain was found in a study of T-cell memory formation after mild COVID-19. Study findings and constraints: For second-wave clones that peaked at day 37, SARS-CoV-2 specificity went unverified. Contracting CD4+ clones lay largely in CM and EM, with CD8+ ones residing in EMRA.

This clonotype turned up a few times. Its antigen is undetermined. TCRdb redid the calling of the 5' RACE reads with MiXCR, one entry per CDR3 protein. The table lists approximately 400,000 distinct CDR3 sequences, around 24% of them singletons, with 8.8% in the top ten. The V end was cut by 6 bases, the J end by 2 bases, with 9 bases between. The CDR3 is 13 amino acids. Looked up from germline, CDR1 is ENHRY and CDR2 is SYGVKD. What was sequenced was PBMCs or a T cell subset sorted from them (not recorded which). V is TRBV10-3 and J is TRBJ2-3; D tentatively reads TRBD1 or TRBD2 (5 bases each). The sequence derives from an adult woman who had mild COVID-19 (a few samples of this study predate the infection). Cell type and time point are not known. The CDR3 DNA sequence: TGTGCCATCAGGAGGGGTCTCACAGATACGCAGTATTTT. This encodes CAIRRGLTDTQYF.